The present TCR beta chain was sequenced within a study of CD8+CD57+ T cells in acquired aplastic anemia. This CDR3 comprises 13 residues. The germline CDR1 and CDR2 sequences are SGHTA and FQGNSA. The study profiled TCR beta VDJ and CDR3 using genomic DNA as template. Via MiXCR, TCRdb re-called the reads, giving one row per CDR3 protein. Among roughly 420,000 distinct CDR3 sequences listed, around 72% were seen once. Notes on this clonotype: Its antigen is not known. At one boundary the junction diverges from the germline segment, which might be a read error.

Overall study results and limits: Controls and patients did not differ significantly in CD8+ Simpson's diversity.

This TCR derives from a human donor in good health, serving as a control. The sequenced sample was sorted CD4+, CD8+, or CD8+CD57+ T cells (not recorded which) from PBMCs. The chain links TRBV7-2 to TRBJ2-3; possibly TRBD1 for D (6 bases). The CDR3 is CASSLGARDTQDF. CDR3 in DNA: TGTGCCAGCAGCCTTGGGGCCCGGGACACGCAAGATTTT.